This is a list of T cell receptor beta chains from one sample in a study of OX40 agonist ivuxolimab in advanced cancers. The assay was immunoSEQ multiplex PCR, and TCRdb's table has in-frame clones only and misses some. The table has 55,000 to 75,000 clones, roughly nine tenths seen once; the top ten hold less than 5%. Source: CD4+ or CD8+ T cells sorted from blood, taken in a trial of the OX40 agonist ivuxolimab. All receptors derive from an adult with an advanced solid tumor such as melanoma, head and neck, liver or kidney cancer. Both conserved end residues are part of each CDR3. Fields, in order: J gene, clone size, D gene, V gene, CDR3 length, CDR3 protein, CDR3 DNA. A D gene is named only where the DNA matches it firmly. Not all rows give a size; the values are once, few, many and, for expanded clones, a class.

j_call: TRBJ1-1
clone_size: NA
d_call: NA
v_call: TRBV4-1
cdr3_length: 15
cdr3_aa: CASSQDLAGHTEAFF
cdr3_nt: TGCGCCAGCAGCCAAGATTTGGCAGGGCACACTGAAGCTTTCTTT

j_call: TRBJ2-1
clone_size: once
d_call: NA
v_call: TRBV27
cdr3_length: 14
cdr3_aa: CASRETTGLIEQFF
cdr3_nt: TGTGCCAGCAGGGAAACAACAGGGCTGATTGAGCAGTTCTTC

j_call: TRBJ2-7
clone_size: NA
d_call: TRBD2
v_call: TRBV19
cdr3_length: 14
cdr3_aa: CASRTSGGSYEQYF
cdr3_nt: TGTGCCAGTAGGACTAGCGGGGGCTCCTACGAGCAGTACTTC

j_call: TRBJ2-1
clone_size: NA
d_call: NA
v_call: TRBV6-4
cdr3_length: 17
cdr3_aa: CASSNKSGGWPYNEQFF
cdr3_nt: TGTGCCAGCAGCAACAAATCAGGGGGGTGGCCCTACAATGAGCAGTTCTTC

j_call: TRBJ2-3
clone_size: NA
d_call: NA
v_call: TRBV7-6
cdr3_length: 14
cdr3_aa: CASSDGISTDTQYF
cdr3_nt: TGTGCCAGCAGCGATGGCATAAGCACAGATACGCAGTATTTT

j_call: TRBJ2-1
clone_size: NA
d_call: NA
v_call: TRBV5-4
cdr3_length: 15
cdr3_aa: CASSLRETGSNEQFF
cdr3_nt: TGTGCCAGCAGCTTGCGGGAGACTGGCTCAAATGAGCAGTTCTTC

j_call: TRBJ2-1
clone_size: NA
d_call: TRBD1
v_call: TRBV4-3
cdr3_length: 16
cdr3_aa: CASSQEGQGNYNEQFF
cdr3_nt: TGCGCCAGCAGCCAAGAGGGACAGGGAAATTACAATGAGCAGTTCTTC

j_call: TRBJ2-7
clone_size: NA
d_call: TRBD2
v_call: TRBV4-3
cdr3_length: 16
cdr3_aa: CASSPGLAGGGYEQYF
cdr3_nt: TGCGCCAGCAGCCCGGGACTAGCGGGAGGGGGGTACGAGCAGTACTTC

j_call: TRBJ2-7
clone_size: NA
d_call: TRBD1
v_call: TRBV18
cdr3_length: 14
cdr3_aa: CASSPYDRVHEQYF
cdr3_nt: TGTGCCAGCTCACCATACGACAGGGTCCACGAGCAGTACTTC

j_call: TRBJ2-1
clone_size: NA
d_call: TRBD2
v_call: TRBV28
cdr3_length: 16
cdr3_aa: CASRPAGMASYNEQFF
cdr3_nt: TGTGCCAGCAGGCCAGCGGGAATGGCGTCCTACAATGAGCAGTTCTTC

j_call: TRBJ2-1
clone_size: NA
d_call: NA
v_call: TRBV4-1
cdr3_length: 17
cdr3_aa: CASSQEGGGLSYNEQFF
cdr3_nt: TGCGCCAGCAGCCAAGAAGGAGGGGGCCTCTCCTACAATGAGCAGTTCTTC

j_call: TRBJ2-2
clone_size: NA
d_call: TRBD1
v_call: TRBV9
cdr3_length: 16
cdr3_aa: CASSHRGQPNTGELFF
cdr3_nt: TGTGCCAGCAGCCACCGGGGACAGCCGAACACCGGGGAGCTGTTTTTT

j_call: TRBJ2-3
clone_size: few
d_call: NA
v_call: TRBV9
cdr3_length: 17
cdr3_aa: CASSAGQGIDLTDTQYF
cdr3_nt: TGTGCCAGCAGCGCGGGGCAGGGAATCGATCTCACAGATACGCAGTATTTT

j_call: TRBJ2-7
clone_size: NA
d_call: NA
v_call: TRBV11-2
cdr3_length: 14
cdr3_aa: CASSEGGDTYEQYF
cdr3_nt: TGTGCCAGCAGCGAGGGCGGAGACACCTACGAGCAGTACTTC

j_call: TRBJ2-7
clone_size: NA
d_call: NA
v_call: TRBV21-1
cdr3_length: 16
cdr3_aa: CASSLDRDRGPYEQYF
cdr3_nt: TGTGCCAGCAGTCTAGACCGGGACAGGGGTCCCTACGAGCAGTACTTC

j_call: TRBJ1-4
clone_size: NA
d_call: NA
v_call: TRBV28
cdr3_length: 14
cdr3_aa: CASSFWQGGGELFF
cdr3_nt: TGTGCCAGCAGTTTCTGGCAGGGCGGAGGAGAACTGTTTTTT

j_call: TRBJ2-7
clone_size: NA
d_call: TRBD1
v_call: TRBV19
cdr3_length: 17
cdr3_aa: CASRPATGGDRDYEQYF
cdr3_nt: TGTGCCAGTAGACCCGCAACGGGTGGGGACAGGGACTACGAGCAGTACTTC

j_call: TRBJ2-7
clone_size: NA
d_call: NA
v_call: TRBV6-5
cdr3_length: 12
cdr3_aa: CASGGPSSEQYF
cdr3_nt: TGTGCCAGCGGGGGGCCCAGTTCCGAGCAGTACTTC

j_call: TRBJ2-7
clone_size: NA
d_call: NA
v_call: TRBV5-6
cdr3_length: 12
cdr3_aa: CASSFGANEQYF
cdr3_nt: TGTGCCAGCAGCTTTGGCGCTAACGAGCAGTACTTC

j_call: TRBJ2-2
clone_size: NA
d_call: TRBD2
v_call: TRBV4-2
cdr3_length: 16
cdr3_aa: CASSQAGLSNTGELFF
cdr3_nt: TGTGCCAGCAGCCAAGCGGGACTATCGAACACCGGGGAGCTGTTTTTT

j_call: TRBJ1-2
clone_size: NA
d_call: NA
v_call: TRBV14
cdr3_length: 16
cdr3_aa: CASSQEPGAWGYGYTF
cdr3_nt: TGTGCCAGCAGCCAAGAACCAGGGGCTTGGGGCTATGGCTACACCTTC

j_call: TRBJ1-2
clone_size: NA
d_call: TRBD1
v_call: TRBV19
cdr3_length: 13
cdr3_aa: CASSIGQGERYTF
cdr3_nt: TGTGCCAGTAGTATCGGACAGGGGGAGCGCTACACCTTC

j_call: TRBJ2-7
clone_size: NA
d_call: TRBD1
v_call: TRBV2
cdr3_length: 11
cdr3_aa: CASRTGGWAVF
cdr3_nt: TGTGCCAGCAGGACAGGGGGCTGGGCCGTTTTC

j_call: TRBJ2-3
clone_size: NA
d_call: NA
v_call: TRBV27
cdr3_length: 13
cdr3_aa: CASSFSPPDTQYF
cdr3_nt: TGTGCCAGCAGTTTTTCCCCCCCAGATACGCAGTATTTT

j_call: TRBJ2-7
clone_size: NA
d_call: NA
v_call: TRBV28
cdr3_length: 15
cdr3_aa: CASSLEPGLNYEQYF
cdr3_nt: TGTGCCAGCAGTTTGGAGCCGGGACTGAACTACGAGCAGTACTTC

j_call: TRBJ2-2
clone_size: NA
d_call: NA
v_call: TRBV4-1
cdr3_length: 14
cdr3_aa: CASSQAETTGELFF
cdr3_nt: TGCGCCAGCAGCCAAGCCGAAACCACCGGGGAGCTGTTTTTT

j_call: TRBJ1-5
clone_size: NA
d_call: TRBD1
v_call: TRBV6-5
cdr3_length: 13
cdr3_aa: CASSTDRDQPQHF
cdr3_nt: TGTGCCAGCAGTACTGACAGGGATCAGCCCCAGCATTTT

j_call: TRBJ2-2
clone_size: NA
d_call: TRBD1
v_call: TRBV5-4
cdr3_length: 17
cdr3_aa: CASSQDGLQGSAGELFF
cdr3_nt: TGTGCCAGCAGCCAGGACGGATTACAGGGGTCCGCCGGGGAGCTGTTTTTT

j_call: TRBJ2-1
clone_size: NA
d_call: NA
v_call: TRBV4-1
cdr3_length: 15
cdr3_aa: CASSQERVPYNEQFF
cdr3_nt: TGCGCCAGCAGCCAAGAACGGGTCCCCTACAATGAGCAGTTCTTC

j_call: TRBJ1-3
clone_size: once
d_call: NA
v_call: TRBV7-8
cdr3_length: 14
cdr3_aa: CASSLEGVGNTIYF
cdr3_nt: TGTGCCAGCAGCTTAGAAGGGGTTGGAAACACCATATATTTT

j_call: TRBJ2-5
clone_size: NA
d_call: NA
v_call: TRBV27
cdr3_length: 13
cdr3_aa: CASSLFYQETQYF
cdr3_nt: TGTGCCAGCAGCTTGTTCTACCAAGAGACCCAGTACTTC

j_call: TRBJ2-7
clone_size: NA
d_call: TRBD1
v_call: TRBV5-8
cdr3_length: 14
cdr3_aa: CASTYGTATDEQYF
cdr3_nt: TGTGCCAGCACCTACGGGACAGCTACCGACGAGCAGTACTTC

j_call: TRBJ2-7
clone_size: NA
d_call: NA
v_call: TRBV5-1
cdr3_length: 17
cdr3_aa: CASSLALRPLNTYEQYF
cdr3_nt: TGCGCCAGCAGCTTGGCCTTACGACCGTTGAATACCTACGAGCAGTACTTC

j_call: TRBJ2-7
clone_size: once
d_call: NA
v_call: TRBV28
cdr3_length: 14
cdr3_aa: CATLGQGGSYEQYF
cdr3_nt: TGTGCCACCCTCGGACAGGGAGGGTCGTACGAGCAGTACTTC

j_call: TRBJ2-7
clone_size: NA
d_call: TRBD2
v_call: TRBV5-5
cdr3_length: 15
cdr3_aa: CASSLVPGGNYEQYF
cdr3_nt: TGTGCCAGCAGCTTGGTGCCGGGAGGGAACTACGAGCAGTACTTC

j_call: TRBJ2-1
clone_size: NA
d_call: NA
v_call: TRBV4-2
cdr3_length: 13
cdr3_aa: CASSQSSVNEQFF
cdr3_nt: TGTGCCAGCAGCCAATCTAGCGTCAATGAGCAGTTCTTC

j_call: TRBJ1-5
clone_size: NA
d_call: NA
v_call: TRBV11-2
cdr3_length: 14
cdr3_aa: CASSRMGSNQPQHF
cdr3_nt: TGTGCCAGCAGCCGGATGGGTAGCAATCAGCCCCAGCATTTT

j_call: TRBJ2-1
clone_size: NA
d_call: TRBD2
v_call: TRBV15
cdr3_length: 11
cdr3_aa: CATRGGHEQFF
cdr3_nt: TGTGCCACCAGGGGAGGGCATGAGCAGTTCTTC

j_call: TRBJ1-2
clone_size: once
d_call: NA
v_call: TRBV5-6
cdr3_length: 14
cdr3_aa: CASSPAWGENGYTF
cdr3_nt: TGTGCCAGCAGCCCCGCTTGGGGGGAGAATGGCTACACCTTC

j_call: TRBJ1-1
clone_size: few
d_call: TRBD1
v_call: TRBV12-5
cdr3_length: 16
cdr3_aa: CASGLGITGGRTEAFF
cdr3_nt: TGTGCTAGTGGTTTGGGAATTACAGGGGGAAGGACTGAAGCTTTCTTT

j_call: TRBJ1-1
clone_size: NA
d_call: NA
v_call: TRBV5-1
cdr3_length: 19
cdr3_aa: CASSLGVVDKGPWNTEAFF
cdr3_nt: TGCGCCAGCAGCTTGGGGGTAGTTGACAAGGGTCCGTGGAACACTGAAGCTTTCTTT

j_call: TRBJ1-1
clone_size: NA
d_call: TRBD1
v_call: TRBV27
cdr3_length: 15
cdr3_aa: CASSGAGQMNTEAFF
cdr3_nt: TGTGCCAGCAGTGGGGCGGGACAGATGAACACTGAAGCTTTCTTT

j_call: TRBJ2-7
clone_size: medium-sized
d_call: NA
v_call: TRBV10-1
cdr3_length: 12
cdr3_aa: CASSMTQEEQYF
cdr3_nt: TGCGCCAGCAGCATGACACAGGAGGAGCAGTACTTC

j_call: TRBJ1-5
clone_size: NA
d_call: TRBD1
v_call: TRBV6-5
cdr3_length: 15
cdr3_aa: CASSYGTGSNQPQHF
cdr3_nt: TGTGCCAGCAGTTACGGGACAGGGAGCAATCAGCCCCAGCATTTT

j_call: TRBJ2-3
clone_size: NA
d_call: NA
v_call: TRBV27
cdr3_length: 15
cdr3_aa: CASSPGPQRADTQYF
cdr3_nt: TGTGCCAGCAGCCCCGGGCCCCAGCGGGCAGATACGCAGTATTTT

j_call: TRBJ2-3
clone_size: NA
d_call: TRBD1
v_call: TRBV7-9
cdr3_length: 16
cdr3_aa: CASRSSTGAPTDTQYF
cdr3_nt: TGTGCCAGCAGGTCCTCGACAGGGGCTCCGACAGATACGCAGTATTTT

j_call: TRBJ2-1
clone_size: NA
d_call: NA
v_call: TRBV7-8
cdr3_length: 17
cdr3_aa: CASSYPLTGNSYNEQFF
cdr3_nt: TGTGCCAGCAGCTACCCCCTAACGGGAAACTCCTACAATGAGCAGTTCTTC

j_call: TRBJ2-1
clone_size: NA
d_call: TRBD1
v_call: TRBV7-6
cdr3_length: 17
cdr3_aa: CASSRGQGALFYNEQFF
cdr3_nt: TGTGCCAGCAGTCGCGGACAGGGGGCTCTTTTCTACAATGAGCAGTTCTTC